This TCR beta chain stems from a study of cytomegalovirus exposure and HLA in healthy donors. Findings of the study overall: The authors listed 150 to 200 TCR beta chains as cytomegalovirus-associated.

V gave up 2 bases and J gave up 5 bases, with 14 bases separating them. The CDR3 is 14 amino acids. Germline V gene data show CDR1 as SGHNT and CDR2 as YYREEE (reference sequence). The method was immunoSEQ multiplex PCR; TCRdb's version includes in-frame clones alone and lacks a portion of them. The data show around 250,000 clones, 90% seen once. Of note for this clone: Its antigen is not identified.

The sample consisted of PBMCs. This receptor was identified in a woman in her late teens or twenties in good health and CMV-seronegative. The V and J genes are TRBV5-4 and TRBJ2-7; D is perhaps TRBD2 (5 bases). This CDR3 reads CASSFAVGSDEQYF. The DNA of the CDR3 is TGTGCCAGCAGCTTCGCGGTTGGGAGCGACGAGCAGTACTTC.